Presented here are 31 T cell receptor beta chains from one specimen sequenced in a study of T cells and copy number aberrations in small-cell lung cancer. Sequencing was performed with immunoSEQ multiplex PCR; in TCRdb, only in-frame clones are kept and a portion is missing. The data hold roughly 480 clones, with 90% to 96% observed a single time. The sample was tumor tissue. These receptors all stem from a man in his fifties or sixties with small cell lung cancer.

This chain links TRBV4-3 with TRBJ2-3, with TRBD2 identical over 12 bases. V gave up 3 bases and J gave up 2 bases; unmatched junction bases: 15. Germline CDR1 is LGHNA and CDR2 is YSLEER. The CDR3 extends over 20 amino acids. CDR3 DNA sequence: TGCGCCAGCAGCCATGATCTAGCGGGAGGGCAAGGTTGGGACACAGATACGCAGTATTTT. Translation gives CASSHDLAGGQGWDTDTQYF.

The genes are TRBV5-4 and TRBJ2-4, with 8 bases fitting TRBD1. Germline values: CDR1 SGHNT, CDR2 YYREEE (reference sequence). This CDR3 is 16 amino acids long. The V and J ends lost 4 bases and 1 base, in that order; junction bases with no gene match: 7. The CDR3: CASSTQGAGAKNIQYF. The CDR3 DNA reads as TGTGCCAGCAGCACCCAGGGGGCGGGGGCCAAAAACATTCAGTACTTC.

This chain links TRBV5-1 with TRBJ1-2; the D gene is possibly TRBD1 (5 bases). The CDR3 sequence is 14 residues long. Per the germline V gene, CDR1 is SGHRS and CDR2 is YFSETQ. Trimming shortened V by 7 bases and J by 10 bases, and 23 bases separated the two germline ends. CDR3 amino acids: CASGELGTISDYTF. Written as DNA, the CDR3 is TGCGCCAGCGGCGAACTAGGGACGATTTCGGACTACACCTTC. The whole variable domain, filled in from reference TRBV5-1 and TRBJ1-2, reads KAGVTQTPRYLIKTRGQQVTLSCSPISGHRSVSWYQQTPGQGLQFLFEYFSETQRNKGNFPGRFSGRQFSNSRSEMNVSTLELGDSALYLCASGELGTISDYTFGSGTRLTVV.

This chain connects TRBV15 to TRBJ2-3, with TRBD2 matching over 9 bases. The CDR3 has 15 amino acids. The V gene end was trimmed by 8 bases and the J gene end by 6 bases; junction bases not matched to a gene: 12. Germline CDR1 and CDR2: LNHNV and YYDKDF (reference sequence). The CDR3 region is CATAELAGPPDTQYF. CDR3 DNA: TGTGCCACCGCAGAACTAGCGGGTCCCCCCGATACGCAGTATTTT.

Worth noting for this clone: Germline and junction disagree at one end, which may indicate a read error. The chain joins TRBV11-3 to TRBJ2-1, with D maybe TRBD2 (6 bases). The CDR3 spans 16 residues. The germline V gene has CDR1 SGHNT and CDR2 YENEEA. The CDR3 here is CASSPSGFAGYNEQFF. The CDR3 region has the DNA TGTGCCAGCAGCCCAAGCGGGTTTGCGGGGTACAATGAGCAATTCTTC. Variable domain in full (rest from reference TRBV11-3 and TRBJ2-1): EAGVVQSPRYKIIEKKQPVAFWCNPISGHNTLYWYLQNLGQGPELLIRYENEEAVDDSQLPKDRFSAERLKGVDSTLKIQPAELGDSAVYLCASSPSGFAGYNEQFFGPGTRLTVL.

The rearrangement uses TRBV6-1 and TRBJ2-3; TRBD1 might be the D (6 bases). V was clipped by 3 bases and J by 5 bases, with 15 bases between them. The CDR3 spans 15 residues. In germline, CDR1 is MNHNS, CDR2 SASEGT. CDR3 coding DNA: TGTGCCAGCAGTGAGGTCCAGGGGTCGGTAGATACGCAGTATTTT. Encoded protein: CASSEVQGSVDTQYF.

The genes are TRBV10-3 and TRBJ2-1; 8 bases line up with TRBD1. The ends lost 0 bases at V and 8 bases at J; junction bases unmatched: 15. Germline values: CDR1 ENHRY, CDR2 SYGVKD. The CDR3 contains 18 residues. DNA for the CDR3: TGTGCCATCAGTGAGTCCGGGGGTGGACAGGGAGAAGGGGATGAGCAGTTCTTC. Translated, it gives CAISESGGGQGEGDEQFF.

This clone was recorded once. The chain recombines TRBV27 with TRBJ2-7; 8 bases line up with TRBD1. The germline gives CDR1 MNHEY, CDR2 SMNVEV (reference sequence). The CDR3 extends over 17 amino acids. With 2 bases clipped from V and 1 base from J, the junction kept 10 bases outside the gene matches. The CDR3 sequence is CASSLGPKTGASYEQYF. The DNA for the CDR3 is TGTGCCAGCAGTTTAGGTCCCAAGACAGGGGCTTCCTACGAGCAGTACTTC.

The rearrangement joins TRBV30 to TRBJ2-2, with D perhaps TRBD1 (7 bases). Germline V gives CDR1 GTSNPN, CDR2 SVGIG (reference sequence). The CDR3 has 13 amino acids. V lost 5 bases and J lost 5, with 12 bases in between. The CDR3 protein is CAWATGRTGELFF. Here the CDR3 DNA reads TGTGCCTGGGCGACAGGGAGGACCGGGGAGCTGTTTTTT.

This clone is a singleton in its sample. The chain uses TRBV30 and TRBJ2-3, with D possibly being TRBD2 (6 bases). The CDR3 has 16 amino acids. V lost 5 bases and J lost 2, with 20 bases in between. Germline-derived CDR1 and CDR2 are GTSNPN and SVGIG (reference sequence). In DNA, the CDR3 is TGTGCCTGGGGAGGGCAGATCCAGGGAAACACAGATACGCAGTATTTT. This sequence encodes CAWGGQIQGNTDTQYF. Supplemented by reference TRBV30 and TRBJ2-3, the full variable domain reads SQTIHQWPATLVQPVGSPLSLECTVEGTSNPNLYWYRQAAGRGLQLLFYSVGIGQISSEVPQNLSASRPQDRQFILSSKKLLLSDSGFYLCAWGGQIQGNTDTQYFGPGTRLTVL.

The CDR3 here is CASSFQVVAGTYEQYF. The CDR3 DNA reads TGTGCCAGCAGCTTTCAGGTTGTAGCGGGAACCTACGAGCAGTACTTC. The genes are TRBV7-2 and TRBJ2-7; 8 bases are shared with TRBD2. CDR1 is SGHTA and CDR2 is FQGNSA in the germline V gene. This CDR3 has 16 residues. V trimming: 3 bases; J trimming: 2 bases; junction bases outside the gene matches: 9.

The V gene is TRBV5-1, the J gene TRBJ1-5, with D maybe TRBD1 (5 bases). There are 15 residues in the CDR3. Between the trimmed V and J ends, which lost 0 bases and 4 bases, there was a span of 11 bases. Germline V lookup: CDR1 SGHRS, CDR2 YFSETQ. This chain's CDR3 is CASSLDVGGNQPQHF. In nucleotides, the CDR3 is TGCGCCAGCAGCTTGGATGTGGGGGGAAATCAGCCCCAGCATTTT.

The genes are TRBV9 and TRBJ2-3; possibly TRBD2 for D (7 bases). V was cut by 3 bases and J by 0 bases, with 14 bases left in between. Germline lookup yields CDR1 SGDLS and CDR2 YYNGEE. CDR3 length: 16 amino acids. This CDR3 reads CASSETGGLSTDTQYF. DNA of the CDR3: TGTGCCAGCAGCGAGACCGGGGGGCTCAGCACAGATACGCAGTATTTT.

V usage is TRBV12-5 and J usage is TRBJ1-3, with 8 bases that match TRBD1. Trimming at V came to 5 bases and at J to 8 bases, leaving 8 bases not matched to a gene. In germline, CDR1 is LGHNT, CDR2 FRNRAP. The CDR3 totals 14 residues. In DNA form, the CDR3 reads TGTGCTAGTGGTCCGGACAGGGTATGGGACACCATATATTTT. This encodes CASGPDRVWDTIYF.

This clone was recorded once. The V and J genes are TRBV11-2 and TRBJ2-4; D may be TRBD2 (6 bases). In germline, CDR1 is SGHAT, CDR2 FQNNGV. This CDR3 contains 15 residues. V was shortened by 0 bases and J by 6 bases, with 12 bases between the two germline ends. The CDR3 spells CASSLESSDGNIQYF. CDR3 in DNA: TGTGCCAGCAGCTTAGAGTCTAGCGACGGAAACATTCAGTACTTC. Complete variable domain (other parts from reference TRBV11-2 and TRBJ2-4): EAGVAQSPRYKIIEKRQSVAFWCNPISGHATLYWYQQILGQGPKLLIQFQNNGVVDDSQLPKDRFSAERLKGVDSTLKIQPAKLEDSAVYLCASSLESSDGNIQYFGAGTRLSVL.

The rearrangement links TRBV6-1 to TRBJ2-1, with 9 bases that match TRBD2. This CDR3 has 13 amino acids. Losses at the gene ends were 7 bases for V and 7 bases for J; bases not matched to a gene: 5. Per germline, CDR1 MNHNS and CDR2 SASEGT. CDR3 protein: CASIGTSMNEQFF. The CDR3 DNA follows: TGTGCCAGCATTGGGACTAGCATGAATGAGCAGTTCTTC.

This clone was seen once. The CDR3, as DNA: TGCAGTGCTTTCAGCGGTTACGAGCAGTACTTC. It encodes CSAFSGYEQYF. The chain uses TRBV20-1 and TRBJ2-7, with D perhaps matching TRBD2 (5 bases). The germline V gene has CDR1 DFQATT and CDR2 SNEGSKA (reference sequence). Trimming removed 5 bases at V and 4 bases at J, with 9 bases between. The CDR3 spans 11 residues.

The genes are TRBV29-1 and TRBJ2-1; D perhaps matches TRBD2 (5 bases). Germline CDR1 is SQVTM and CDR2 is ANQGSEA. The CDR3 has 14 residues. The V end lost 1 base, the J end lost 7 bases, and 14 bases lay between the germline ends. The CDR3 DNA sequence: TGCAGCGTTGAAGTGAGGGTGGGCCTGAATGAGCAGTTCTTC. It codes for CSVEVRVGLNEQFF.

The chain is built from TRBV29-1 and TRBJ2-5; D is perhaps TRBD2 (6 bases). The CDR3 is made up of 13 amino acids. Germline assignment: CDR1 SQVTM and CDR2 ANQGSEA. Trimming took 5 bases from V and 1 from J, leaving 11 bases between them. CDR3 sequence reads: CSVRGMGQETQYF. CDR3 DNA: TGCAGCGTTCGGGGGATGGGCCAAGAGACCCAGTACTTC. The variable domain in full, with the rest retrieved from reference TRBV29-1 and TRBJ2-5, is SAVISQKPSRDICQRGTSLTIQCQVDSQVTMMFWYRQQPGQSLTLIATANQGSEATYESGFVIDKFPISRPNLTFSTLTVSNMSPEDSSIYLCSVRGMGQETQYFGPGTRLLVL.

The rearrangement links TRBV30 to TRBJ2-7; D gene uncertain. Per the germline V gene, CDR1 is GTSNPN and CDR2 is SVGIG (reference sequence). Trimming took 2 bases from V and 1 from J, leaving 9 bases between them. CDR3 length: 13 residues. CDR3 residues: CAWSLGNSYEQYF. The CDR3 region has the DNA TGTGCCTGGAGTCTTGGGAATTCCTACGAGCAGTACTTC.

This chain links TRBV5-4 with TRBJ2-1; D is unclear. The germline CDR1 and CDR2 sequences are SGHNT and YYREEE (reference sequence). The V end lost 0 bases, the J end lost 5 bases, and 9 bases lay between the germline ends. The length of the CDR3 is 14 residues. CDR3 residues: CASSLAGADNEQFF. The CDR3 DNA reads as TGTGCCAGCAGCTTGGCGGGTGCAGACAATGAGCAGTTCTTC. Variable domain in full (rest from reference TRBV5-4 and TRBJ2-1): ETGVTQSPTHLIKTRGQQVTLRCSSQSGHNTVSWYQQALGQGPQFIFQYYREEENGRGNFPPRFSGLQFPNYSSELNVNALELDDSALYLCASSLAGADNEQFFGPGTRLTVL.

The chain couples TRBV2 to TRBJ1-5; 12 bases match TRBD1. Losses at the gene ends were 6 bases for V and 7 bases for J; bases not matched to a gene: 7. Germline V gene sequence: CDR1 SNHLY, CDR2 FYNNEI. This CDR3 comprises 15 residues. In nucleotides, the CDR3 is TGTGCCAGCAGGTCCGGGACAGGGGGCGAACAGCCCCAGCATTTT. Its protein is CASRSGTGGEQPQHF. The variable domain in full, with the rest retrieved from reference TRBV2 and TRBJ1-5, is EPEVTQTPSHQVTQMGQEVILRCVPISNHLYFYWYRQILGQKVEFLVSFYNNEISEKSEIFDDQFSVERPDGSNFTLKIRSTKLEDSAMYFCASRSGTGGEQPQHFGDGTRLSIL.

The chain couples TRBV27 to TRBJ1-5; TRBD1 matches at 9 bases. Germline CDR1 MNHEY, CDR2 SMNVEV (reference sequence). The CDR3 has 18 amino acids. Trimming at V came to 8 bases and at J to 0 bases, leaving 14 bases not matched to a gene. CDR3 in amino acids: CASREGGQGHYSNQPQHF. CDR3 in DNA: TGTGCCAGCCGTGAGGGGGGACAGGGACACTATAGCAATCAGCCCCAGCATTTT.

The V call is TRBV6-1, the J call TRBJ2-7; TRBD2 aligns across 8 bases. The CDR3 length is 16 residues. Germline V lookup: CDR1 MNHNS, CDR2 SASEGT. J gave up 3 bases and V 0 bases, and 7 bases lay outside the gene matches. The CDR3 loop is CASSEAALAGHYEQYF. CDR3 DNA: TGTGCCAGCAGTGAAGCGGCTCTAGCGGGCCACTACGAGCAGTACTTC.

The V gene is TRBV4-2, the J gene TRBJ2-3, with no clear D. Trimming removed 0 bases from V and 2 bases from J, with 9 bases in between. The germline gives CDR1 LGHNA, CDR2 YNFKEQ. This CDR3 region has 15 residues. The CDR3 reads CASSQEPGHTDTQYF. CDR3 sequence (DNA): TGTGCCAGCAGCCAAGAACCGGGCCACACAGATACGCAGTATTTT.

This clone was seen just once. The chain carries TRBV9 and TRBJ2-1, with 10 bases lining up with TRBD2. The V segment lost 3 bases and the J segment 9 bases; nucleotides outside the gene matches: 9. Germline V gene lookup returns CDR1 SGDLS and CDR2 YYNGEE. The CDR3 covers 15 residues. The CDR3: CASSAQSGRAFEQFF. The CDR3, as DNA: TGTGCCAGCAGCGCCCAAAGCGGGAGGGCCTTTGAGCAGTTCTTC.

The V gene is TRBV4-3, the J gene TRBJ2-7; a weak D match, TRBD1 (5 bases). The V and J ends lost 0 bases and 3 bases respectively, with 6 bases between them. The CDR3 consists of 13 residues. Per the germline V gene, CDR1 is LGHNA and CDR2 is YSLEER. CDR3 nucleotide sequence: TGCGCCAGCAGCCAAGACCAGGGCTACGAGCAGTACTTC. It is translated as CASSQDQGYEQYF.

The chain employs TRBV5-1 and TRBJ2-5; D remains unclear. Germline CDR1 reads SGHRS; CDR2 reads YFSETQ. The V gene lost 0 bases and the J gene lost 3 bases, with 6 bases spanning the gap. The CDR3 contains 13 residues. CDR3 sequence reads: CASSLALEETQYF. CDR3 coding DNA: TGCGCCAGCAGCTTGGCCCTGGAAGAGACCCAGTACTTC.

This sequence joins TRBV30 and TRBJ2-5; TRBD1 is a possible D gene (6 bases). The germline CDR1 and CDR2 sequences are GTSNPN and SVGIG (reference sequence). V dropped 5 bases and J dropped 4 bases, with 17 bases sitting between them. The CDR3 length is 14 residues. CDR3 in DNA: TGTGCCTGGGGAGTTTTAGGGGGATTAGAGACCCAGTACTTC. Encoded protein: CAWGVLGGLETQYF.

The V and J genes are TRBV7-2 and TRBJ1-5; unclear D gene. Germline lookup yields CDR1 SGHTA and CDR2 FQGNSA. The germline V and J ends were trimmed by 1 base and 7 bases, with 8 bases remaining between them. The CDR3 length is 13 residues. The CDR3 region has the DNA TGTGCCAGCAGCTTAGAGGTCATCCAGCCCCAGCATTTT. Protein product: CASSLEVIQPQHF.

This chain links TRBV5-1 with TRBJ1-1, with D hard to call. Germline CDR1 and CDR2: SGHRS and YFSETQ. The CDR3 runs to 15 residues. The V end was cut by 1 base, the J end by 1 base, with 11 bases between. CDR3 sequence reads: CASSLLGAGNTEAFF. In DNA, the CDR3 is TGCGCCAGCAGCTTGTTGGGCGCGGGGAACACTGAAGCTTTCTTT.